This T cell receptor beta chain was sequenced in a study of blood T cell repertoires in COVID-19. For the study at large: Material from acute and convalescent COVID-19 was sourced from the United States, Italy and Spain.

Sequencing used immunoSEQ multiplex PCR; TCRdb keeps in-frame clones, though not all of them. This table holds some 110,000 clones, 82% found once. Germline CDR1 SGHNT, CDR2 YENEEA. The CDR3 sequence is 19 residues long. The J segment lost 4 bases and the V segment lost 2 bases, leaving 19 bases of the junction unmatched. V usage is TRBV11-3 and J usage is TRBJ2-5, with 7 bases aligning to TRBD2. The sequencing sample was made of peripheral blood. This clonotype was sampled from a woman aged 80 or over with acute or convalescent COVID-19. CDR3 sequence reads: CASSLPRGSRVGHRETQYF. As DNA, the CDR3 is TGTGCCAGCAGCTTACCCCGCGGGAGTAGAGTCGGTCACCGAGAGACCCAGTACTTC.